The 10 T cell receptor beta chains below all came from one sample that was sequenced in a study of cytomegalovirus exposure and HLA in healthy donors. Primers: 60 Vbeta forward and 13 Jbeta reverse. Clones were read by immunoSEQ multiplex PCR, and TCRdb kept only the in-frame ones, dropping some. Here the sample spans under 130,000 clones, roughly 12% being singletons. Sequencing was performed on PBMCs. The receptors stem from a man aged 35 to 55 in good health and CMV-seropositive.

This chain joins TRBV27 and TRBJ1-5, with D possibly being TRBD1 (6 bases). Germline V CDR1 and CDR2: MNHEY, SMNVEV (reference sequence). The length of the CDR3 is 16 residues. V shed 2 bases and J shed 7 bases, with 18 bases lying between them. The CDR3 region is CASSLVGRGIRQPQHF. CDR3 sequence (DNA): TGTGCCAGCAGTTTAGTAGGCAGGGGAATTCGACAGCCCCAGCATTTT.

The J gene is TRBJ1-1, the V gene TRBV7-3; TRBD1 is a possible D gene (5 bases). Germline V lookup: CDR1 SGHTA, CDR2 FQGTGA. This CDR3 is built from 14 residues. The ends were cut back, 4 bases at V and 2 bases at J, with 11 bases in the middle. CDR3 coding DNA: TGTGCCAGCAGCTCTGACAGCAGCAACACTGAAGCTTTCTTT. Its translation is CASSSDSSNTEAFF.

The rearrangement links TRBV29-1 to TRBJ2-3, with TRBD2 identical over 10 bases. J gave up 2 bases and V 7 bases, and 12 bases lay outside the gene matches. This CDR3 has 16 amino acids. CDR1 is SQVTM and CDR2 is ANQGSEA in the germline V gene. Written as DNA, the CDR3 is TGCAGCGCCCCCCTCGCGACTAGCGGGTACACAGATACGCAGTATTTT. This encodes CSAPLATSGYTDTQYF.

The rearrangement links TRBV30 to TRBJ1-5; D gene unclear. V was trimmed by 2 bases and J by 16 bases, leaving 15 bases between them. CDR3 length: 11 amino acids. Per germline, CDR1 GTSNPN and CDR2 SVGIG (reference sequence). CDR3 coding DNA: TGTGCCTGGAGTTGGGCCGCCCGGGAACATTTT. It specifies CAWSWAAREHF.

The chain links TRBV5-6 to TRBJ1-2; 8 bases map to TRBD1. V trimming: 0 bases; J trimming: 5 bases; junction bases outside the gene matches: 0. Germline CDR1 SGHDT, CDR2 YYEEEE. CDR3 length equals 13 residues. CDR3 DNA: TGTGCCAGCAGCTTGGGGACAGGGTATGGCTACACCTTC. This sequence encodes CASSLGTGYGYTF.

This clone appeared a few times. The gene calls are TRBV7-8 and TRBJ2-7; the D is unclear. Trimming took off 2 bases at V and 6 bases at J, with 8 bases between the two ends. The CDR3 is 12 amino acids. Germline values: CDR1 SGHVS, CDR2 FQNEAQ. CDR3 in DNA: TGTGCCAGCAGCTTAAAAGCTAGCGAGCAGTACTTC. Translation gives CASSLKASEQYF.

The genes are TRBV2 and TRBJ1-3; D is ambiguous. The germline V gene encodes CDR1 SNHLY and CDR2 FYNNEI. With 1 base removed from V and 2 bases from J, the gap between germline ends came to 12 bases. The CDR3 loop spans 16 amino acids. CDR3 DNA sequence: TGTGCCAGCAGTGAAGGGGAGGGTGTTCCTGGAAACACCATATATTTT. Its protein is CASSEGEGVPGNTIYF.

V and J are TRBV28 and TRBJ1-2; 7 positions agree with TRBD1. The CDR3 sequence is 15 residues long. After removal of 5 bases from V and 3 bases from J, the junction contained 9 bases not matched to a gene. Germline V gene sequence: CDR1 MDHEN, CDR2 SYDVKM. The CDR3 DNA follows: TGTGCCAGCAGTAGACAGGGAGTAGTTGACTATGGCTACACCTTC. Translating it yields CASSRQGVVDYGYTF.

The V call is TRBV2, the J call TRBJ2-7, with 8 bases aligning to TRBD1. Germline V CDR1 and CDR2: SNHLY, FYNNEI. With 3 bases clipped from V and 0 bases from J, the junction kept 7 bases outside the gene matches. This CDR3 comprises 16 residues. CDR3 sequence reads: CASSEGFGQGSYEQYF. CDR3 coding DNA: TGTGCCAGCAGTGAGGGGTTCGGACAGGGCTCCTACGAGCAGTACTTC.

This clone showed up just a few times. The chain has TRBV5-1 and TRBJ1-1; 10 positions agree with TRBD1. Germline lookup yields CDR1 SGHRS and CDR2 YFSETQ. The CDR3 consists of 14 residues. The J segment lost 7 bases and the V segment lost 3 bases, leaving 6 bases of the junction unmatched. The CDR3 nucleotides read TGCGCCAGCAGCTCCGACAGGGGGCAGGGTGAAGCTTTCTTT. This sequence encodes CASSSDRGQGEAFF.